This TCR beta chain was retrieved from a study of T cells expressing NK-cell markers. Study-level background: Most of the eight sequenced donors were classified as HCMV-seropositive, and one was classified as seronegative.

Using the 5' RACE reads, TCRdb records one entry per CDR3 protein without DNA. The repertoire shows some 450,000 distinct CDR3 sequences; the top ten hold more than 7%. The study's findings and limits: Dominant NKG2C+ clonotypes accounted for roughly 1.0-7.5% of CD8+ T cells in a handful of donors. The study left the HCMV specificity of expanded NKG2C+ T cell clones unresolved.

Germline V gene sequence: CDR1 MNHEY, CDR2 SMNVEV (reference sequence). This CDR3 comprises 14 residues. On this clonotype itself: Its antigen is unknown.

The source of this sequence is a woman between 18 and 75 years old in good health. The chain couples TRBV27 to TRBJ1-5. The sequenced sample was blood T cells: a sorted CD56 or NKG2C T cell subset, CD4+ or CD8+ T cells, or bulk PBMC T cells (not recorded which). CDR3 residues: CASSPRLGNQPQHF.